The 26 T cell receptor beta chains in this list originate from one sample, sequenced in a study of blood T cell repertoires in COVID-19 (dated by TCRdb to the early 2020s). Libraries came from the immunoSEQ multiplex PCR assay. Drawn from immuneACCESS, this table holds only the in-frame rearrangements with V and J called that TCRdb kept. Clones are partly lost; checked studies trace under half to an unresolved V gene and leave the rest unexplained. In all, the sample holds around 250,000 clones, and approximately 87% of those were seen once. The ten largest clonotypes hold less than 8% of the sample. Sequencing was carried out using peripheral blood. The receptors derive from a man between 60 and 75 years old with acute or convalescent COVID-19.

The chain links TRBV29-1 to TRBJ2-7, with a tentative D call TRBD2 (7 bases). V was trimmed by 0 bases and J by 6 bases, leaving 24 bases between them. The CDR3 extends over 17 amino acids. In germline, CDR1 is SQVTM, CDR2 ANQGSEA. The CDR3 protein is CSVEDEIGGGGPGEQYF. As DNA, the CDR3 is TGCAGCGTTGAAGACGAGATTGGAGGGGGAGGGCCGGGCGAGCAGTACTTC.

A single count supports this clone. The J gene is TRBJ2-3, the V gene TRBV7-3, with TRBD2 identical over 11 bases. Trimming at V came to 5 bases and at J to 6 bases, leaving 7 bases not matched to a gene. In germline, CDR1 is SGHTA, CDR2 FQGTGA. The length of the CDR3 is 15 residues. CDR3 region: CASSERLAGTDTQYF. As DNA, the CDR3 is TGTGCCAGCAGCGAAAGACTAGCGGGAACGGATACGCAGTATTTT.

The V and J genes are TRBV27 and TRBJ2-7; 16 nucleotides line up with TRBD2. Germline trimming cut 3 bases from V and 9 bases from J; bases unmatched to any gene: 2. The V gene's germline CDR1 is MNHEY and CDR2 SMNVEV (reference sequence). The length of the CDR3 is 14 residues. CDR3 in amino acids: CASSFGTSGRAQYF. In DNA, the CDR3 is TGTGCCAGCAGTTTCGGGACTAGCGGGAGGGCGCAGTACTTC.

The rearrangement uses TRBV7-8 and TRBJ2-5, with 7 bases aligning to TRBD1. Losses at the gene ends were 6 bases for V and 5 bases for J; bases not matched to a gene: 9. The CDR3 is 14 residues long. CDR1 and CDR2 from the germline V gene are SGHVS and FQNEAQ. The CDR3 region is CASSLDRLLETQYF. The CDR3, as DNA: TGTGCCAGCAGTTTGGACAGGCTCCTGGAGACCCAGTACTTC.

V gene TRBV2 combines with J gene TRBJ1-2; 8 bases align to TRBD1. The junction had 15 bases not matched to a gene; V was cut back by 4 bases and J by 8 bases. The germline CDR1 and CDR2 sequences are SNHLY and FYNNEI. This CDR3 spans 16 amino acids. The CDR3 nucleotides read TGTGCCAGCAGTGTCCCGGGACAGGTCCGACGGCACGGCTACACCTTC. This sequence encodes CASSVPGQVRRHGYTF.

This clone was picked up one time. The rearrangement links TRBV30 to TRBJ1-1, with 8 bases identical to TRBD1. With V trimmed by 4 bases and J by 4 bases, 5 bases remained unmatched. The germline V gene encodes CDR1 GTSNPN and CDR2 SVGIG (reference sequence). The CDR3 is 13 residues long. CDR3 protein: CAWNQGASTEAFF. Written as DNA, the CDR3 is TGTGCCTGGAACCAGGGGGCCAGCACTGAAGCTTTCTTT.

V gene TRBV14 combines with J gene TRBJ1-2, with 7 bases lining up with TRBD1. The V and J ends lost 0 bases and 8 bases, in that order; junction bases with no gene match: 6. From germline, CDR1 is SGHDN and CDR2 FVKESK. The CDR3 runs 14 residues. The CDR3: CASSQETGTRGYTF. DNA for the CDR3: TGTGCCAGCAGCCAAGAGACAGGGACTCGAGGCTACACCTTC.

The chain carries TRBV19 and TRBJ1-1; TRBD1 is a possible D gene (6 bases). V lost 4 bases to trimming and J lost 3 bases, with 18 bases between them. CDR1 is LNHDA and CDR2 is SQIVND in the germline V gene (reference sequence). CDR3 length equals 16 residues. CDR3 region: CASSTLPGTNYTEAFF. The CDR3 coding sequence is TGTGCCAGTAGTACTCTACCCGGGACAAATTACACTGAAGCTTTCTTT.

J is TRBJ2-1 and V is TRBV6-5; 12 bases match TRBD2. CDR3 length: 15 residues. The germline gives CDR1 MNHEY, CDR2 SVGAGI. V shed 6 bases, J shed 8 bases, and the junction held 8 bases outside the gene matches. In DNA, the CDR3 is TGTGCCAGCAGAAGACTAGCGGGAGAGTTTCATGAGCAGTTCTTC. Protein: CASRRLAGEFHEQFF.

The CDR3 region is CASSQEGSRGNQPQHF. In DNA form, the CDR3 reads TGCGCCAGCAGCCAAGAAGGGAGTAGGGGGAATCAGCCCCAGCATTTT. The chain couples TRBV4-1 to TRBJ1-5, with a weak D call TRBD1 (6 bases). The CDR3 sequence is 16 residues long. The germline V gene encodes CDR1 MGHRA and CDR2 YSYEKL. Trimming cost V 0 bases and J 4 bases, with 13 bases left between them.

The gene calls are TRBV7-6 and TRBJ2-6, with a tentative D call TRBD1 (6 bases). Germline lookup yields CDR1 SGHVS and CDR2 FNYEAQ. There are 16 residues in the CDR3. V gave up 5 bases and J gave up 2 bases, with 13 bases separating them. The CDR3 sequence: CASSQLYRAGANVLTF. DNA of the CDR3: TGTGCCAGCAGCCAACTATACAGGGCTGGGGCCAACGTCCTGACTTTC. Combining the CDR3 with reference TRBV7-6 and TRBJ2-6 gives the whole variable domain GAGVSQSPRYKVTKRGQDVALRCDPISGHVSLYWYRQALGQGPEFLTYFNYEAQQDKSGLPNDRFSAERPEGSISTLTIQRTEQRDSAMYRCASSQLYRAGANVLTFGAGSRLTVL.

The V gene is TRBV5-4, the J gene TRBJ2-5; D perhaps matches TRBD1 (6 bases). With 10 bases removed from V and 1 base from J, the gap between germline ends came to 14 bases. Germline V gives CDR1 SGHNT, CDR2 YYREEE (reference sequence). The CDR3 is 13 residues long. The DNA of the CDR3 is TGTGCCTGGACGGGACACCGCCAAGAGACCCAGTACTTC. Its translation: CAWTGHRQETQYF.

This clone was recorded once. The chain couples TRBV9 to TRBJ2-1, with 11 bases that match TRBD2. This CDR3 is 17 amino acids long. Looked up from germline, CDR1 is SGDLS and CDR2 is YYNGEE. The junction had 9 bases not matched to a gene; V was cut back by 0 bases and J by 7 bases. The CDR3 is CASSVGGRLAGGNEQFF. CDR3 nucleotides: TGTGCCAGCAGCGTAGGGGGTCGTCTAGCGGGAGGTAATGAGCAGTTCTTC. Variable domain in full (rest from reference TRBV9 and TRBJ2-1): DSGVTQTPKHLITATGQRVTLRCSPRSGDLSVYWYQQSLDQGLQFLIQYYNGEERAKGNILERFSAQQFPDLHSELNLSSLELGDSALYFCASSVGGRLAGGNEQFFGPGTRLTVL.

The rearrangement uses TRBV10-3 and TRBJ1-2; 7 bases fit TRBD1. The CDR3 length is 15 residues. Germline V CDR1 and CDR2: ENHRY, SYGVKD. Losses at the gene ends were 2 bases for V and 2 bases for J; bases not matched to a gene: 5. The DNA for the CDR3 is TGTGCCATCAGTGAGCCCACGACAGGGAACTATGGCTACACCTTC. It translates to CAISEPTTGNYGYTF.

The chain carries TRBV5-1 and TRBJ2-1; D is perhaps TRBD2 (7 bases). The V gene lost 3 bases and the J gene lost 6 bases, with 22 bases spanning the gap. The germline V gene has CDR1 SGHRS and CDR2 YFSETQ. CDR3 length: 17 residues. The CDR3, as DNA: TGCGCCAGCAGCTCCTCTTCGGGGGGCGGGAGTGGCAATGAGCAGTTCTTC. It codes for CASSSSSGGGSGNEQFF.

The gene calls are TRBV30 and TRBJ1-2, with 9 nucleotides matching TRBD1. This CDR3 has 13 residues. The junction had 6 bases not matched to a gene; V was cut back by 5 bases and J by 5 bases. CDR1 and CDR2 (germline): GTSNPN, SVGIG (reference sequence). DNA of the CDR3: TGTGCCTGGGCACGACAGGGGGAGTATGGCTACACCTTC. Protein: CAWARQGEYGYTF.

This CDR3 is CASGKTPGTEAFF. CDR3 nucleotides: TGCGCCAGCGGAAAAACCCCGGGCACTGAAGCTTTCTTT. The chain has TRBV5-1 and TRBJ1-1; D ambiguous. V was cut by 7 bases and J by 4 bases, with 14 bases left in between. This CDR3 is built from 13 residues. Per the germline V gene, CDR1 is SGHRS and CDR2 is YFSETQ.

The chain joins TRBV19 to TRBJ2-4, with 8 positions matching TRBD1. Per germline, CDR1 LNHDA and CDR2 SQIVND (reference sequence). This CDR3 contains 13 residues. Trimming removed 6 bases from V and 5 bases from J; junction bases left unmatched: 3. CDR3 coding DNA: TGTGCCAGTAGCACGACAGGGGAAAACATTCAGTACTTC. Translating it yields CASSTTGENIQYF. Drawing the rest from reference TRBV19 and TRBJ2-4, the complete variable domain is DGGITQSPKYLFRKEGQNVTLSCEQNLNHDAMYWYRQDPGQGLRLIYYSQIVNDFQKGDIAEGYSVSREKKESFPLTVTSAQKNPTAFYLCASSTTGENIQYFGAGTRLSVL.

The V call is TRBV19, the J call TRBJ1-5; D possibly corresponds to TRBD1 (5 bases). Germline loops: CDR1 LNHDA, CDR2 SQIVND (reference sequence). The CDR3 runs to 15 residues. V dropped 9 bases and J dropped 0 bases, with 15 bases sitting between them. CDR3 DNA: TGTGCCAGCACCCGGACATCAAATAGCAATCAGCCCCAGCATTTT. This translates into CASTRTSNSNQPQHF.

The chain couples TRBV19 to TRBJ2-7; perhaps TRBD1 as D (5 bases). V was shortened by 8 bases and J by 2 bases, with 7 bases between the two germline ends. This CDR3 is built from 11 residues. Germline V gene data show CDR1 as LNHDA and CDR2 as SQIVND (reference sequence). The CDR3 here is CASGATYEQYF. In nucleotides, the CDR3 is TGTGCCAGTGGGGCGACCTACGAGCAGTACTTC.

CDR3 sequence: CASSRGHHSSYNSPLHF. The CDR3 DNA sequence: TGTGCCAGCAGCCGGGGACACCACAGCTCCTATAATTCACCCCTCCACTTT. The genes are TRBV7-9 and TRBJ1-6; D is possibly TRBD1 (6 bases). V gave up 5 bases and J gave up 0 bases, with 14 bases separating them. Germline CDR1 is SEHNR and CDR2 is FQNEAQ (reference sequence). This CDR3 has 17 amino acids. The full variable domain, completed using reference TRBV7-9 and TRBJ1-6, is DTGVSQNPRHKITKRGQNVTFRCDPISEHNRLYWYRQTLGQGPEFLTYFQNEAQLEKSRLLSDRFSAERPKGSFSTLEIQRTEQGDSAMYLCASSRGHHSSYNSPLHFGNGTRLTVT.

This clone was observed once. The rearrangement links TRBV11-1 to TRBJ2-7; 8 bases line up with TRBD2. This CDR3 comprises 15 residues. Trimming at V came to 0 bases and at J to 5 bases, leaving 6 bases not matched to a gene. CDR1 and CDR2 (germline): SGHAT, FQDESV (reference sequence). CDR3 amino acids: CASSLAGTREDEQYF. CDR3 sequence (DNA): TGTGCCAGCAGCTTAGCGGGGACTAGGGAGGACGAGCAGTACTTC.

The chain joins TRBV4-2 to TRBJ1-4, with 8 positions matching TRBD1. There are 13 residues in the CDR3. Germline V lookup: CDR1 LGHNA, CDR2 YNFKEQ. V lost 5 bases and J lost 8; bases outside the gene matches: 4. The CDR3 region is CASSLRQGEKLFF. The CDR3 nucleotides read TGTGCCAGCAGCTTACGACAGGGGGAAAAACTGTTTTTT.

The CDR3 protein is CASSWQRGTDTQYF. For the CDR3, the DNA is TGTGCCAGCAGTTGGCAGCGAGGAACAGATACGCAGTATTTT. The V and J genes are TRBV27 and TRBJ2-3; no clear D. Germline V gene sequence: CDR1 MNHEY, CDR2 SMNVEV (reference sequence). V dropped 4 bases and J dropped 3 bases, with 11 bases sitting between them. There are 14 residues in the CDR3.

This chain links TRBV7-2 with TRBJ2-5; 8 bases align to TRBD2. V lost 5 bases and J lost 3; bases outside the gene matches: 8. Germline CDR1 SGHTA, CDR2 FQGNSA. The CDR3 runs 15 residues. DNA of the CDR3: TGTGCCAGCAGCCTCGGGAGGGGGGCGGAAGAGACCCAGTACTTC. It yields the protein CASSLGRGAEETQYF.

The table lists this clone with a count of one. This sequence joins TRBV6-1 and TRBJ2-7, with 8 bases identical to TRBD1. The germline CDR1 and CDR2 sequences are MNHNS and SASEGT. V dropped 0 bases and J dropped 2; count of bases not matched to a gene: 6. The CDR3 loop spans 16 amino acids. The CDR3 is CASSEARTGRPYEQYF. CDR3 nucleotides: TGTGCCAGCAGTGAAGCTCGGACAGGGAGACCCTACGAGCAGTACTTC.